Listed below are T cell receptor beta chains from one sample, sequenced in a study of blood T cell repertoires in COVID-19. Assay used: immunoSEQ multiplex PCR; TCRdb lists only in-frame clones, some missing. The sample lists around 50,000 clones; more than 75% were seen once. Material: peripheral blood. The receptors here all came from a man aged 45-60 years with active COVID-19. CDR3s include the opening cysteine and the closing phenylalanine or tryptophan. The D gene is left open where the match is weak. A row's size may be missing; if present it is once, few, many or a size class.

j_call,clone_size,v_call,d_call,cdr3_aa,cdr3_nt
TRBJ2-1,-,TRBV21-1,-,CASSRREGGQLQGNSYNEQFF,TGTGCCAGCAGCCGTAGAGAGGGGGGGCAACTACAGGGAAACTCCTACAATGAGCAGTTCTTC
TRBJ1-1,few,TRBV15,-,CATRVDLNTEAFF,TGTGCCACCCGAGTAGATTTGAACACTGAAGCTTTCTTT
TRBJ2-2,-,TRBV21-1,-,CASSKEEGDRECTGELFF,TGTGCCAGCAGCAAAGAAGAGGGGGACAGGGAGTGTACCGGGGAGCTGTTTTTT
TRBJ1-2,-,TRBV27,TRBD1,CASSLRQGYGYTF,TGTGCCAGCAGTTTACGACAGGGCTATGGCTACACCTTC
TRBJ2-7,-,TRBV9,-,CASSVVDTGSEQYF,TGTGCCAGCAGCGTAGTTGACACAGGGTCCGAGCAGTACTTC
TRBJ2-5,few,TRBV5-4,TRBD1,CASSHRQGVETQYF,TGTGCCAGCAGCCATAGACAGGGTGTCGAGACCCAGTACTTC
TRBJ1-1,-,TRBV28,-,CASRGPGSTEAFF,TGTGCCAGCCGTGGACCGGGGAGCACTGAAGCTTTCTTT
TRBJ2-2,-,TRBV4-3,TRBD2,CASSQKREGNTGELFF,TGCGCCAGCAGCCAGAAGCGGGAGGGCAACACCGGGGAGCTGTTTTTT
TRBJ2-7,-,TRBV5-1,-,CASSLEGLSYEQYF,TGCGCCAGCAGCTTGGAGGGGTTATCCTACGAGCAGTACTTC
TRBJ2-1,-,TRBV5-4,-,CASSFQGVNEQFF,TGTGCCAGCAGCTTCCAGGGCGTTAATGAGCAGTTCTTC
TRBJ2-7,-,TRBV7-2,TRBD2,CASSLNAGGLGEQYF,TGTGCCAGCAGCTTAAATGCGGGAGGGCTCGGGGAGCAGTACTTC
TRBJ1-5,-,TRBV7-8,TRBD1,CASRGTGGGEQPQHF,TGTGCCAGCAGGGGGACAGGGGGCGGAGAGCAGCCCCAGCATTTT
TRBJ1-1,-,TRBV28,-,CASSLITPGAGAFF,TGTGCCAGCAGTTTAATAACACCAGGGGCGGGAGCTTTCTTT
TRBJ2-2,-,TRBV5-1,TRBD1,CASSWTMTGSTGELFF,TGCGCCAGCAGCTGGACGATGACAGGGTCCACCGGGGAGCTGTTTTTT
TRBJ2-7,-,TRBV11-3,-,CASSLSQGGEQYF,TGTGCCAGCAGCTTAAGTCAGGGGGGCGAGCAGTACTTC
TRBJ2-3,-,TRBV15,TRBD2,CATSTLAGHTDTQYF,TGTGCCACCAGCACCTTAGCGGGGCACACAGATACGCAGTATTTT
TRBJ1-5,-,TRBV6-5,-,CASTPGTSNQPQHF,TGTGCCAGCACCCCCGGGACAAGCAATCAGCCCCAGCATTTT
TRBJ1-2,-,TRBV19,-,CASSIAEHPNYGYTF,TGTGCCAGTAGTATAGCGGAGCACCCTAACTATGGCTACACCTTC
TRBJ1-1,-,TRBV3-1/TRBV3-2,-,CASSQGPGTGEAFF,TGTGCCAGCAGCCAAGGTCCGGGAACGGGTGAAGCTTTCTTT
TRBJ2-1,-,TRBV7-2,TRBD2,CASSLAGLAGVNEQFF,TGTGCCAGCAGCTTAGCGGGTTTAGCGGGAGTCAATGAGCAGTTCTTC
TRBJ1-2,-,TRBV19,TRBD1,CASSRSGTGVDGYTF,TGTGCCAGTAGTAGATCCGGGACAGGGGTGGATGGCTACACCTTC
TRBJ2-7,-,TRBV6-6,-,CASSPLRGEQYF,TGTGCCAGCAGTCCCCTCAGGGGTGAGCAGTACTTC
TRBJ2-3,-,TRBV3-1/TRBV3-2,TRBD2,CASSPLAGGDTQYF,TGTGCCAGCAGCCCCCTAGCGGGGGGGGATACGCAGTATTTT
TRBJ2-1,-,TRBV19,TRBD1,CASSIPGQGDEQFF,TGTGCCAGTAGTATACCCGGACAGGGCGATGAGCAGTTCTTC
TRBJ2-3,-,TRBV9,-,CASSVRGTDTQYF,TGTGCCAGCAGCGTTAGGGGGACAGATACGCAGTATTTT
TRBJ2-3,-,TRBV7-2,-,CASSLGERDTQYF,TGTGCCAGCAGCTTAGGGGAGCGGGATACGCAGTATTTT
TRBJ2-3,-,TRBV28,TRBD2,CASLAGGADTQYF,TGTGCCAGCCTAGCGGGAGGCGCAGATACGCAGTATTTT
TRBJ1-2,-,TRBV5-4,TRBD1,CASSYGQVGSNYGYTF,TGTGCCAGCAGCTACGGACAGGTGGGATCTAACTATGGCTACACCTTC
TRBJ2-3,-,TRBV9,TRBD1,CASTPTGGTDTQYF,TGTGCCAGCACCCCGACAGGGGGGACAGATACGCAGTATTTT
TRBJ2-2,-,TRBV28,TRBD2,CASRDGTRATGELFF,TGTGCCAGCAGGGATGGGACTAGGGCAACCGGGGAGCTGTTTTTT
TRBJ2-7,-,TRBV7-2,TRBD2,CASSLAGARGVWEQYF,TGTGCCAGCAGCCTAGCCGGTGCGCGGGGGGTATGGGAGCAGTACTTC
TRBJ1-2,few,TRBV5-1,-,CASSELGDSDYGYTF,TGCGCCAGCAGCGAGTTGGGGGACTCCGATTATGGCTACACCTTC
TRBJ2-4,once,TRBV4-2,-,CASSLGQGRNIQYF,TGTGCCAGCAGTCTTGGGCAGGGTCGAAACATTCAGTACTTC
TRBJ2-1,-,TRBV27,-,CASFGILYNEQFF,TGTGCCAGCTTCGGGATTCTATACAATGAGCAGTTCTTC
TRBJ2-7,-,TRBV6-1,TRBD2,CASSERAGVIYEQYF,TGTGCCAGCAGTGAAAGAGCGGGAGTCATCTACGAGCAGTACTTC
TRBJ2-7,-,TRBV2,-,CASRGGSYEQYF,TGTGCCAGCCGAGGGGGTTCCTACGAGCAGTACTTC
TRBJ2-7,-,TRBV2,-,CASTMDSSSYEQYF,TGTGCCAGCACCATGGACAGTAGCTCCTACGAGCAGTACTTC
TRBJ2-1,few,TRBV9,TRBD2,CASSVQASGGRDEQFF,TGTGCCAGCAGCGTACAAGCTAGCGGGGGGAGAGATGAGCAGTTCTTC
TRBJ2-2,few,TRBV9,TRBD1,CASSDLGGPTGELFF,TGTGCCAGCAGCGACCTAGGGGGCCCCACCGGGGAGCTGTTTTTT
TRBJ1-1,-,TRBV14,-,CASSIPARGRNTEAFF,TGTGCCAGCAGTATCCCCGCCAGGGGCCGGAACACTGAAGCTTTCTTT
TRBJ1-2,-,TRBV18,TRBD1,CASSPRTGENEGYTF,TGTGCCAGCTCACCGAGGACAGGGGAGAATGAAGGCTACACCTTC
TRBJ1-5,-,TRBV30,-,CAWSLTGDQPQHF,TGTGCCTGGAGCTTGACAGGTGATCAGCCCCAGCATTTT
TRBJ2-1,-,TRBV11-3,TRBD2,CASSLTSGRNEQFF,TGTGCCAGCAGCTTGACTAGCGGGAGGAATGAGCAGTTCTTC
TRBJ1-4,-,TRBV4-1,-,CASSHLRGGEKLFF,TGCGCCAGCAGCCACCTAAGGGGAGGAGAAAAACTGTTTTTT
TRBJ2-6,-,TRBV6-5,-,CASSFQGSGANVLTF,TGTGCCAGCAGTTTTCAGGGGTCTGGGGCCAACGTCCTGACTTTC
TRBJ2-1,-,TRBV20-1,-,CSASMDGSPKEQFF,TGCAGTGCTAGTATGGACGGGAGTCCGAAAGAGCAGTTCTTC
TRBJ2-6,-,TRBV5-1,TRBD1,CASSLSGTVGGANVLTF,TGCGCCAGCAGCCTTTCCGGGACAGTGGGTGGGGCCAACGTCCTGACTTTC
TRBJ2-3,-,TRBV7-2,TRBD2,CASSFQVAGGDTQYF,TGTGCCAGCAGCTTCCAGGTAGCGGGAGGAGATACGCAGTATTTT
TRBJ2-1,-,TRBV5-1,-,CASSSSSYNEQFF,TGCGCCAGCAGCTCGAGCTCCTACAATGAGCAGTTCTTC
TRBJ2-1,-,TRBV5-1,TRBD2,CASSGGLAGYNEQFF,TGCGCCAGCAGCGGGGGACTAGCGGGCTACAATGAGCAGTTCTTC
TRBJ1-5,-,TRBV5-5,-,CASSPLGGRESNQPQHF,TGTGCCAGCAGCCCCCTCGGCGGGAGGGAGAGCAATCAGCCCCAGCATTTT
TRBJ1-1,-,TRBV5-8,-,CASSLHGGTEAFF,TGTGCCAGCAGCTTGCACGGGGGCACTGAAGCTTTCTTT
TRBJ1-1,-,TRBV6-2/TRBV6-3,TRBD1,CASSYDWQGVVGTEAFF,TGTGCCAGCAGTTACGATTGGCAGGGGGTTGTGGGTACTGAAGCTTTCTTT